The T cell receptor beta chain under discussion was sequenced for a study of blood T cells in healthy people across ages. Study-level information: The capture of about one barcoded beta molecule per two T cells was achieved by template switching. Study-wide findings and caveats: Expanded clonotype shifts may have been confounded, as the donors had an unknown CMV status.

With respect to this clonotype: Its target is not known.

Next came a second PCR, run for roughly 6 to 11 cycles, which used a sample-barcoded 5' primer along with a J-beta primer mix. TCRdb used MiXCR to reprocess the 5' RACE reads, holding one entry per CDR3 protein. The repertoire includes around 620,000 distinct CDR3 sequences, about 25% of them detected once, and about 18% sits in the top ten. The donors, all healthy, were Caucasians living in Russia, aged roughly 6 to 100. Isolation recovered at least 7 million PBMCs from every sample. This CDR3 spans 16 amino acids. With V trimmed by 2 bases and J by 6 bases, 10 bases remained unmatched. Per the germline V gene, CDR1 is DFQATT and CDR2 is SNEGSKA (reference sequence).

Sequencing was carried out using blood. The rearrangement links TRBV20-1 to TRBJ2-1; 10 nucleotides align to TRBD2. The source is a woman in her sixties or seventies in good health. The CDR3 sequence is CSARNPSGGPINEQFF. The CDR3 DNA reads TGCAGTGCTAGAAACCCTAGCGGGGGTCCAATCAATGAGCAGTTCTTC.